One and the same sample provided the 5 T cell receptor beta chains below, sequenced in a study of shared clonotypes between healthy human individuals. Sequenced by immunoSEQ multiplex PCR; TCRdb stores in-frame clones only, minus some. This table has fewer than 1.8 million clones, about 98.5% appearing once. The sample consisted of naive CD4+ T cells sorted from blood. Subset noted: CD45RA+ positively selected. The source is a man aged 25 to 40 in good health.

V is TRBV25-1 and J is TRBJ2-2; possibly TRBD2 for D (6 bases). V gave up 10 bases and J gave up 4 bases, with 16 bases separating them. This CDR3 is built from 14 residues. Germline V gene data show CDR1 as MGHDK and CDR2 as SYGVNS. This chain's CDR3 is CATRNPSATGELFF. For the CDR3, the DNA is TGTGCCACCCGGAACCCTAGCGCCACCGGGGAGCTGTTTTTT.

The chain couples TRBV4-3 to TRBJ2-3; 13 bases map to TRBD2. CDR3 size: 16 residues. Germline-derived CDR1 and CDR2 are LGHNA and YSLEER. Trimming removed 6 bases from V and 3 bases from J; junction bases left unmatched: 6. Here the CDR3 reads CASRRLAGGGTDTQYF. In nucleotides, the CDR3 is TGCGCCAGCAGGCGACTAGCGGGAGGCGGGACAGATACGCAGTATTTT.

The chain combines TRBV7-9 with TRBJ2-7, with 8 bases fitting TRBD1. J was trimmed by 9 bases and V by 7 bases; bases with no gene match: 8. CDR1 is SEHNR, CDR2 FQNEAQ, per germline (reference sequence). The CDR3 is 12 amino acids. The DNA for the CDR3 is TGTGCCAGCACCCAAGACAGGGGCGGGCAGTACTTC. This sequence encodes CASTQDRGGQYF.

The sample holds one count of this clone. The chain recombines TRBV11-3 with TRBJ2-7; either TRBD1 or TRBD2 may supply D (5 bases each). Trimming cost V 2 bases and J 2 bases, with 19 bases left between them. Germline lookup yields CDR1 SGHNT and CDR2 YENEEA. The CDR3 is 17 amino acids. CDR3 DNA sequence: TGTGCCAGCAGCTTATTTCGGGGCCGAAGAACTCCCTACGAGCAGTACTTC. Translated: CASSLFRGRRTPYEQYF. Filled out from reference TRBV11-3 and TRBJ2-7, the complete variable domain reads EAGVVQSPRYKIIEKKQPVAFWCNPISGHNTLYWYLQNLGQGPELLIRYENEEAVDDSQLPKDRFSAERLKGVDSTLKIQPAELGDSAVYLCASSLFRGRRTPYEQYFGPGTRLTVT.

The CDR3 reads CASTKRELSLLNTGELFF. DNA of the CDR3: TGTGCCAGCACGAAGCGGGAGTTATCTCTTTTGAACACCGGGGAGCTGTTTTTT. V is TRBV11-2 and J is TRBJ2-2; TRBD2 matches 8 bases. CDR1 and CDR2 (germline): SGHAT, FQNNGV. The CDR3 loop spans 18 amino acids. After removal of 7 bases from V and 1 base from J, the junction contained 14 bases not matched to a gene.